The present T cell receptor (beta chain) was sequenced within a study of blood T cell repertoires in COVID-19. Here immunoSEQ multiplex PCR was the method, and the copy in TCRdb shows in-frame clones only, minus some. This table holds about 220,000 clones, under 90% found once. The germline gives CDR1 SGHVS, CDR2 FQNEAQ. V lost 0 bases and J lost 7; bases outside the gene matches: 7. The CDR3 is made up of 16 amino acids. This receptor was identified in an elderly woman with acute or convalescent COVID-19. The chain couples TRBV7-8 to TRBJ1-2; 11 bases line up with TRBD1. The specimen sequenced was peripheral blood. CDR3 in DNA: TGTGCCAGCAGCTTAGCCCGGACAGGGGGCAAAGGTGGCTACACCTTC. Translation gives CASSLARTGGKGGYTF.